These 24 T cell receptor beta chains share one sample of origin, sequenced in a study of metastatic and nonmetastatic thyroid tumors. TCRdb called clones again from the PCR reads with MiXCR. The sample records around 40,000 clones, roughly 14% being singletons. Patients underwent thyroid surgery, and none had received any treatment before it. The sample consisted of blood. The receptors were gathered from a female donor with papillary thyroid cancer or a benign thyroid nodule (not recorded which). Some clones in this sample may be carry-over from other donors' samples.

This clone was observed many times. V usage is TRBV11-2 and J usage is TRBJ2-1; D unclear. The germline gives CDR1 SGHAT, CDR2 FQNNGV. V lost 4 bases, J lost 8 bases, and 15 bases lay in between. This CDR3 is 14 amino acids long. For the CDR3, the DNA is TGTGCCAGCAGCTACACCAGCACTCGTGATGAGCAGTTCTTC. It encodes CASSYTSTRDEQFF. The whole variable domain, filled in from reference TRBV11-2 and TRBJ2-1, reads EAGVAQSPRYKIIEKRQSVAFWCNPISGHATLYWYQQILGQGPKLLIQFQNNGVVDDSQLPKDRFSAERLKGVDSTLKIQPAKLEDSAVYLCASSYTSTRDEQFFGPGTRLTVL.

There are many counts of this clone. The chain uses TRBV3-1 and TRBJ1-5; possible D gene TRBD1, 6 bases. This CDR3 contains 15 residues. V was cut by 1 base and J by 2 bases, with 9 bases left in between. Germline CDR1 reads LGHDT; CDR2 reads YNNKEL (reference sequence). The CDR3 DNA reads TGTGCCAGCAGCCAAGGGGCAGGGGGCAATCAGCCCCAGCATTTT. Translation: CASSQGAGGNQPQHF.

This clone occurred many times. CDR3 sequence: CASSQESLSNYGYTF. CDR3 bases: TGTGCCAGCAGCCAAGAAAGTCTCTCTAACTATGGCTACACCTTC. The chain has TRBV3-1 and TRBJ1-2, with D unclear. The V end was cut by 0 bases, the J end by 0 bases, with 8 bases between. This CDR3 region has 15 residues. The germline V gene has CDR1 LGHDT and CDR2 YNNKEL (reference sequence).

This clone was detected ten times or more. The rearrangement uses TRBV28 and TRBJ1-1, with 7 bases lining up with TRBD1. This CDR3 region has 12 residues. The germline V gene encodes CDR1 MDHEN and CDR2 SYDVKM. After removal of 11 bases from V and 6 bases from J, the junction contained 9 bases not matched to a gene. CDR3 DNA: TGTGCCGGCTCAGGGGGGACTTCTGAAGCTTTCTTT. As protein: CAGSGGTSEAFF. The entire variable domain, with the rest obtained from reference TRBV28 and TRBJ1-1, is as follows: DVKVTQSSRYLVKRTGEKVFLECVQDMDHENMFWYRQDPGLGLRLIYFSYDVKMKEKGDIPEGYSVSREKKERFSLILESASTNQTSMYLCAGSGGTSEAFFGQGTRLTVV.

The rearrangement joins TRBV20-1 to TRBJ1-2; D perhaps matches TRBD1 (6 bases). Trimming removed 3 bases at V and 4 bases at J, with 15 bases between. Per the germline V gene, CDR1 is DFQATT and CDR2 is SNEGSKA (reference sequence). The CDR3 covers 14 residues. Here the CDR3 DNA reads TGCAGTGCTAGGTTGGACAGCATTTTCTATGGCTACACCTTC. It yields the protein CSARLDSIFYGYTF.

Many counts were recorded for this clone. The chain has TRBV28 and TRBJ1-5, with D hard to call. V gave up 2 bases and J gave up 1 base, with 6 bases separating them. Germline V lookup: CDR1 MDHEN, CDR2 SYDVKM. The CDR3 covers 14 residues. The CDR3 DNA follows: TGTGCCAGCAGTTTAAAAAGGAGCAATCAGCCCCAGCATTTT. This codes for CASSLKRSNQPQHF. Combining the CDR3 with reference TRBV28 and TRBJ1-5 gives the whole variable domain DVKVTQSSRYLVKRTGEKVFLECVQDMDHENMFWYRQDPGLGLRLIYFSYDVKMKEKGDIPEGYSVSREKKERFSLILESASTNQTSMYLCASSLKRSNQPQHFGDGTRLSIL.

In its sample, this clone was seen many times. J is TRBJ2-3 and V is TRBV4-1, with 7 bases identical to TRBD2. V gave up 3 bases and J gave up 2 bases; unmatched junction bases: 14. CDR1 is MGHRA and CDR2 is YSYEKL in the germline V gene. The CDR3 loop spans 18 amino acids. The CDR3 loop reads CASSQFGTTSLYTDTQYF. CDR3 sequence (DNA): TGCGCCAGCAGCCAGTTCGGGACGACTAGCCTATACACAGATACGCAGTATTTT.

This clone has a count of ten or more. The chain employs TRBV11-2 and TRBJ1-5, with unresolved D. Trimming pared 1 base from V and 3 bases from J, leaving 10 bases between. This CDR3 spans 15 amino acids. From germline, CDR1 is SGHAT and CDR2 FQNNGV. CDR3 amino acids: CASSLGANFNQPQHF. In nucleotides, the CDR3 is TGTGCCAGCAGCTTAGGTGCCAACTTCAATCAGCCCCAGCATTTT.

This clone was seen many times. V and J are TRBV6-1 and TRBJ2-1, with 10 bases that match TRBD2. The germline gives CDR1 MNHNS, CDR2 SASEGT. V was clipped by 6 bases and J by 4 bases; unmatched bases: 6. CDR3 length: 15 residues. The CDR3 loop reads CASRTATSGYNEQFF. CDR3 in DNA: TGTGCCAGCAGAACGGCGACTAGCGGGTACAATGAGCAGTTCTTC.

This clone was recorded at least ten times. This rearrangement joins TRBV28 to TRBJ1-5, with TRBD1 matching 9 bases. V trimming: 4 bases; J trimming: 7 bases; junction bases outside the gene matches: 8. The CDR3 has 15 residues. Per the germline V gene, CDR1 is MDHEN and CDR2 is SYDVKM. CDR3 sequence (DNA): TGTGCCAGCAGTTCTAGTGCGACAGGGGGGCAGCCCCAGCATTTT. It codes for CASSSSATGGQPQHF.

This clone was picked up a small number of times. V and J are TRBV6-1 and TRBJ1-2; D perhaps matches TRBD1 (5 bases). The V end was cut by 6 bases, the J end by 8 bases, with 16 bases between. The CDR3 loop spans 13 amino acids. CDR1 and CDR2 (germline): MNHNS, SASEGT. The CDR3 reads CASSGMGDRGYTF. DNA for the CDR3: TGTGCCAGCAGCGGGATGGGGGATAGGGGCTACACCTTC.

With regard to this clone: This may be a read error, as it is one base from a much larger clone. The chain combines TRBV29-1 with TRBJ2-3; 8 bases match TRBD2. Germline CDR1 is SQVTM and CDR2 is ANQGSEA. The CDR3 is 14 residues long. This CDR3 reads CIVGGGRGTDTQYF. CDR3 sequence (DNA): TGCATCGTCGGGGGGGGCAGAGGGACAGATACGCAGTATTTT.

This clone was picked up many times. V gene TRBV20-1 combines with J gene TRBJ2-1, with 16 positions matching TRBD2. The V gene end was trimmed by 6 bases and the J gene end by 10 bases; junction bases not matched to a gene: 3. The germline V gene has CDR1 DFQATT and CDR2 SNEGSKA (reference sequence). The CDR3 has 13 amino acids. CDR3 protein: CSAGLAGGREQFF. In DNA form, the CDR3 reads TGCAGTGCGGGACTAGCGGGAGGGAGGGAGCAGTTCTTC.

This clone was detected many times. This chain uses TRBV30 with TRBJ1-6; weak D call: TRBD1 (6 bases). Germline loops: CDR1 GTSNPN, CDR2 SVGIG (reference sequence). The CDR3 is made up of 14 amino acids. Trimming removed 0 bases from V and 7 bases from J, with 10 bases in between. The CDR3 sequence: CAWSVGQSNSPLHF. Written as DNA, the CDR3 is TGTGCCTGGAGTGTTGGACAGTCGAATTCACCCCTCCACTTT. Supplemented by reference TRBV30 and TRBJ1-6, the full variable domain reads SQTIHQWPATLVQPVGSPLSLECTVEGTSNPNLYWYRQAAGRGLQLLFYSVGIGQISSEVPQNLSASRPQDRQFILSSKKLLLSDSGFYLCAWSVGQSNSPLHFGNGTRLTVT.

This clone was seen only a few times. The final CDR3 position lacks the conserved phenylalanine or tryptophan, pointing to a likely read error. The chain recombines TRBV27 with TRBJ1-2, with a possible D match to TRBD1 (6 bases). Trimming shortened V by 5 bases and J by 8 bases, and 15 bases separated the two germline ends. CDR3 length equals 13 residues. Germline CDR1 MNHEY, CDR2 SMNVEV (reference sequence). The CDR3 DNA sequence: TGTGCCAGCAGTGCCCGGGACATGGACGGCTACACCTTA. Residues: CASSARDMDGYTL.

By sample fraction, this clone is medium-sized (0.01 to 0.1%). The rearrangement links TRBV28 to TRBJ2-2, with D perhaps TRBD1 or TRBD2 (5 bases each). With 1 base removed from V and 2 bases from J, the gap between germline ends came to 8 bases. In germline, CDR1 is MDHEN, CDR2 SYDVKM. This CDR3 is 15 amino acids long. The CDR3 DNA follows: TGTGCCAGCAGTTTATTGGGGGATAACACCGGGGAGCTGTTTTTT. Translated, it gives CASSLLGDNTGELFF.

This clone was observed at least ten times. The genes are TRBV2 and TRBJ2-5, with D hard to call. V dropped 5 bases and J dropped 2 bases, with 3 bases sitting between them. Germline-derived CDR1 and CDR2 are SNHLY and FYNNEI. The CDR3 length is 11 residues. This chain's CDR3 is CASSLQETQYF. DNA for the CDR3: TGTGCCAGCAGTCTACAAGAGACCCAGTACTTC.

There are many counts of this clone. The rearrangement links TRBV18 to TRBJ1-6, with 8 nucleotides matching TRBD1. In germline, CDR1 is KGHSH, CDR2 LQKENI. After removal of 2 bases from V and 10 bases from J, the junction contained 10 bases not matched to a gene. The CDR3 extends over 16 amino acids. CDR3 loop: CASSPSPPGGTSPLHF. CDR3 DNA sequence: TGTGCCAGCTCACCATCCCCTCCAGGGGGCACCTCACCCCTCCACTTT.

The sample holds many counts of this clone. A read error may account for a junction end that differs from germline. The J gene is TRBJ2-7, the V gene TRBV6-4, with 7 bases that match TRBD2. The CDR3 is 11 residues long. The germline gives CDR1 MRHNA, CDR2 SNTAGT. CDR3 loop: CASSDQLASGF. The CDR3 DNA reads TGTGCCAGCAGTGACCAGTTGGCTAGCGGCTTC.

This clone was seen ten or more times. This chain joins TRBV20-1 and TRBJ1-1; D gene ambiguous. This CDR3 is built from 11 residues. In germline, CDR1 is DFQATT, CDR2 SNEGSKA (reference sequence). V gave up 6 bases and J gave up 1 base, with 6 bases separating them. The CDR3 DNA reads TGCAGTGCGAGGGAGAACACTGAAGCTTTCTTT. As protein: CSARENTEAFF.

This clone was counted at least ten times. The CDR3 DNA follows: TGCAGTGCCGCGGACTCGAATCAGCCCCAGCATTTT. Its translation: CSAADSNQPQHF. The genes are TRBV20-1 and TRBJ1-5; D remains unclear. This CDR3 contains 12 residues. Deletions cut 6 bases from V and 4 bases from J, with 10 bases between. In germline, CDR1 is DFQATT, CDR2 SNEGSKA (reference sequence).

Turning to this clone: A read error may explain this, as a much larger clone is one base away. CDR3 nucleotides: TGTGCCAGCAGTGTTCCTCTGTGGACGGTGGGAGATACGCAGTATTTT. Translating it yields CASSVPLWTVGDTQYF. The chain joins TRBV11-2 to TRBJ2-3; D call uncertain. Per germline, CDR1 SGHAT and CDR2 FQNNGV. The CDR3 length is 16 residues. The V end lost 6 bases, the J end lost 5 bases, and 21 bases lay between the germline ends.

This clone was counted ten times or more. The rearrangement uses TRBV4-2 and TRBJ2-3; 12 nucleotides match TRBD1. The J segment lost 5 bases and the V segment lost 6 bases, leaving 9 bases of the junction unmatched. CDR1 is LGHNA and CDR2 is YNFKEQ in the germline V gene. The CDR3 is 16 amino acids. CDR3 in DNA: TGTGCCAGCAGTTATTACCGGGACAGGGGGCGAGATACGCAGTATTTT. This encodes CASSYYRDRGRDTQYF.

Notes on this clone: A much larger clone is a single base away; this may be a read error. The CDR3 is CASSPALAGGEQYF. CDR3 coding DNA: TGTGCCAGCAGCCCCGCCCTAGCGGGAGGCGAGCAGTACTTC. The chain is built from TRBV12-3 or TRBV12-4 and TRBJ2-7, with TRBD2 matching 11 bases. The CDR3 extends over 14 amino acids. V gave up 6 bases and J gave up 6 bases; unmatched junction bases: 7.